Below, one T cell receptor (beta chain) is given with its context. No antigen is known for it. Nothing much larger sits one base from this clone, and base qualities are not available. The time point label of this sample denotes: week 47, end of study. Each vaccine dose was 300 ug of a 20-mer mutant IDH1 peptide in Montanide, given subcutaneously with topical imiquimod. Patients were given eight vaccinations, in weeks 1, 3, 5, 7, 11, 15, 19 and 23, which matched visits V03 through V10. Donors had newly diagnosed WHO grade 3 or 4 IDH1-mutant astrocytomas with loss of nuclear ATRX. The samples were drawn from NOA16, a multicentre, single-arm, open-label phase I trial in Germany that tested a mutant IDH1 peptide vaccine in humans for the first time. Genomic DNA for TCRB sequencing was extracted from EDTA blood using the DNeasy Blood and Tissue Kit. Library method: the immunoSEQ multiplex PCR assay. Following the manufacturer's protocol, the hsTCRB Kit was used to amplify rearranged TCR beta chain sequences. Sequencing of TCRB libraries was carried out on an Illumina MiSeq. As for the authors' bioinformatics: The proprietary platform of the kit vendor was used for demultiplexing, trimming and gene mapping. In its TCRdb copy, this immuneACCESS table keeps in-frame sequences only and misses some clones. Where compared with another copy, unresolved V genes explain less than half of these, and the others have no known cause. The V and J calls and clone size are taken from that table; D and trimming were inferred from the DNA. This sample has around 60,000 clones in its table, and roughly 80% of those were observed once. The ten biggest clones cover approximately 3.9% of the sample.

This sample stems from a study of a mutant IDH1 vaccine in newly diagnosed glioma (TCRdb year 2021). Regarding the study in general: Vaccination began 4-6 weeks after radiotherapy alone, or alongside temozolomide cycles in the chemotherapy-containing groups. Visit V12 was the week-35 safety follow-up and visit V13 was the week-47 end of study. Longitudinal TCRB deep sequencing was performed for roughly 27 treated patients wherever samples were available for exploratory analyses. The 30 to 40 treated patients were approximately 60% male and around 40% female, with a mean age of around 40 years. Peripheral blood was collected at six visits: V03 (baseline), V05, V07, V10, V12 and V13. Prior to enrollment, patients had been given standard therapy consisting of radiotherapy alone, temozolomide alone, or radiochemotherapy with temozolomide, with the combination given to most patients. Results and caveats for the whole study, not just this receptor: Vaccine-induced immune responses across multiple MHC alleles were detected in 93.3% of patients. The authors noted that analyses of patient blood samples could not be reproduced because of sample limitations. No apparent relationship was observed between pseudoprogression and alterations in the top peripheral T cell clonotypes detected by TCRB sequencing. Availability determined which PBMC samples were chosen for TCRB deep sequencing.

V is cut by 1 base and J by 0 bases, and the space between the germline ends is 10 bases. Its CDR3 holds 16 amino acids, cysteine through phenylalanine. The kept DNA is CDR3 alone, 48 bases in frame from the first base. Taken from the germline V gene (reference sequence), the CDR1 and CDR2 loops are MNHNY and SVGAGI. The sequence was collected from a man aged 25-45 years with glioma. The sample here was PBMCs, taken from a glioma patient whose treatment included an IDH1 peptide vaccine. The V and J segments used are TRBV6-6 and TRBJ1-3; a tentative D match to TRBD1 spans 5 bases. This receptor carries the CDR3 CASSYWQGSSGNTIYF. The sequenced DNA is TGTGCCAGCAGTTACTGGCAGGGAAGCTCTGGAAACACCATATATTTT.